Each of the 25 T cell receptor beta chains below was sequenced from the same sample in a study of cytotoxic CD8 clonotypes in ibrutinib-treated CLL. Only in-frame clones appear in the TCRdb table, and some are missing; sequencing was by immunoSEQ multiplex PCR. The sample carries 45,000 to 55,000 clones, around half recorded once. The source material was PBMCs, sampled after 12 months of ibrutinib treatment. These receptors all come from a human donor with chronic lymphocytic leukemia.

This clone was counted between two and nine times. This chain connects TRBV18 to TRBJ2-7; 7 bases align to TRBD2. This CDR3 is built from 14 residues. V gave up 6 bases and J gave up 2 bases; unmatched junction bases: 7. CDR1 KGHSH and CDR2 LQKENI come from the germline V gene. The CDR3 nucleotides are TGTGCCAGCTCCCAGGCTAGCGGTCCCTACGAGCAGTACTTC. It specifies CASSQASGPYEQYF. The variable domain in full, completed from reference TRBV18 and TRBJ2-7, reads NAGVMQNPRHLVRRRGQEARLRCSPMKGHSHVYWYRQLPEEGLKFMVYLQKENIIDESGMPKERFSAEFPKEGPSILRIQQVVRGDSAAYFCASSQASGPYEQYFGPGTRLTVT.

By share, this clone ranks as medium-sized (0.01 to 0.1%). This sequence joins TRBV27 and TRBJ2-3, with 13 bases lining up with TRBD2. This CDR3 spans 15 amino acids. J was trimmed by 2 bases and V by 7 bases; bases with no gene match: 3. Germline CDR1 and CDR2: MNHEY and SMNVEV (reference sequence). The CDR3 nucleotides are TGTGCCAGCACTGGGACTAGCGGGATCACAGATACGCAGTATTTT. Its translation: CASTGTSGITDTQYF.

The V call is TRBV7-9, the J call TRBJ1-2, with unresolved D. In germline, CDR1 is SEHNR, CDR2 FQNEAQ (reference sequence). V was clipped by 5 bases and J by 4 bases, with 5 bases between them. The CDR3 loop spans 11 amino acids. CDR3 sequence (DNA): TGTGCCAGCAGCGTATCCTATGGCTACACCTTC. Its protein is CASSVSYGYTF.

There are a few counts of this clone. The V gene is TRBV18, the J gene TRBJ2-1; TRBD1 matches at 9 bases. The germline V gene has CDR1 KGHSH and CDR2 LQKENI. This CDR3 comprises 15 residues. J lost 3 bases, V lost 4 bases, and 4 bases had no gene match. Written as DNA, the CDR3 is TGTGCCAGCTCACACCGGGACAGGGACTACAATGAGCAGTTCTTC. Translating it yields CASSHRDRDYNEQFF.

This chain links TRBV28 with TRBJ1-3, with TRBD1 matching 10 bases. V was clipped by 5 bases and J by 10 bases; unmatched bases: 11. This CDR3 is 15 amino acids long. CDR1 and CDR2 (germline): MDHEN, SYDVKM. The CDR3: CASSVSGQGIRTIYF. As DNA, the CDR3 is TGTGCCAGCAGTGTTTCGGGACAGGGGATTAGGACCATATATTTT. The variable domain in full, completed from reference TRBV28 and TRBJ1-3, reads DVKVTQSSRYLVKRTGEKVFLECVQDMDHENMFWYRQDPGLGLRLIYFSYDVKMKEKGDIPEGYSVSREKKERFSLILESASTNQTSMYLCASSVSGQGIRTIYFGEGSWLTVV.

This chain connects TRBV6-1 to TRBJ2-5; 11 nucleotides align to TRBD1. Trimming at V came to 6 bases and at J to 5 bases, leaving 2 bases not matched to a gene. Germline V lookup: CDR1 MNHNS, CDR2 SASEGT. CDR3 size: 13 residues. The CDR3 DNA sequence: TGTGCCAGCAGGGACAGGGGGCAGGAGACCCAGTACTTC. Amino acids: CASRDRGQETQYF.

This clone was seen once. J is TRBJ2-7 and V is TRBV6-1; 8 bases align to TRBD1. CDR3 length: 15 residues. CDR1 is MNHNS and CDR2 is SASEGT in the germline V gene. Trimming cost V 4 bases and J 2 bases; bases outside gene matches: 7. CDR3 residues: CASSVTGTGTYEQYF. DNA of the CDR3: TGTGCCAGCAGTGTTACCGGGACAGGAACCTACGAGCAGTACTTC.

This sequence joins TRBV27 and TRBJ2-7, with 9 bases identical to TRBD1. Unmatched junction bases numbered 6, after V lost 5 bases and J lost 4 bases. The CDR3 is 14 residues long. Germline values: CDR1 MNHEY, CDR2 SMNVEV (reference sequence). CDR3 sequence reads: CASSPSTGGYEQYF. DNA for the CDR3: TGTGCCAGCAGTCCATCGACAGGGGGGTACGAGCAGTACTTC.

The genes are TRBV11-3 and TRBJ2-7; possibly TRBD2 for D (5 bases). The CDR3 spans 15 residues. In germline, CDR1 is SGHNT, CDR2 YENEEA. Trimming took 6 bases from V and 0 from J, leaving 15 bases between them. CDR3 loop: CASRISGSRSYEQYF. The CDR3 nucleotides are TGTGCCAGCAGAATCTCGGGATCACGCTCCTACGAGCAGTACTTC.

This clone was detected a few times. This chain joins TRBV30 and TRBJ1-3; no reliable D call. V was trimmed by 0 bases and J by 0 bases, leaving 9 bases between them. This CDR3 region has 15 residues. Germline V gives CDR1 GTSNPN, CDR2 SVGIG (reference sequence). As DNA, the CDR3 is TGTGCCTGGAGTGTTGGCGGCCCCTCTGGAAACACCATATATTTT. It is translated as CAWSVGGPSGNTIYF.

This clone was picked up a small number of times. The V and J genes are TRBV29-1 and TRBJ1-6; 7 bases are a match to TRBD1. The CDR3 contains 14 residues. Trimming at V came to 1 base and at J to 11 bases, leaving 8 bases not matched to a gene. CDR1 SQVTM and CDR2 ANQGSEA come from the germline V gene. Here the CDR3 reads CSVEVEGAEAPLHF. In DNA, the CDR3 is TGCAGCGTTGAAGTAGAGGGGGCAGAGGCACCCCTCCACTTT.

The chain links TRBV27 to TRBJ2-3; TRBD2 aligns across 7 bases. This CDR3 spans 14 amino acids. The ends lost 2 bases at V and 4 bases at J; junction bases unmatched: 3. Germline V gene lookup returns CDR1 MNHEY and CDR2 SMNVEV (reference sequence). The CDR3 coding sequence is TGTGCCAGCAGTTTAGGGAGGGGCCCAGATACGCAGTATTTT. Translated: CASSLGRGPDTQYF.

The CDR3 protein is CASSLKGGYTEAFF. The CDR3, as DNA: TGTGCCAGCAGCTTGAAAGGGGGGTACACTGAAGCTTTCTTT. V and J are TRBV5-4 and TRBJ1-1; D is possibly TRBD1 (6 bases). The CDR3 is made up of 14 amino acids. Germline CDR1 is SGHNT and CDR2 is YYREEE (reference sequence). V lost 1 base and J lost 3, with 10 bases in between. Combining the CDR3 with reference TRBV5-4 and TRBJ1-1 gives the whole variable domain ETGVTQSPTHLIKTRGQQVTLRCSSQSGHNTVSWYQQALGQGPQFIFQYYREEENGRGNFPPRFSGLQFPNYSSELNVNALELDDSALYLCASSLKGGYTEAFFGQGTRLTVV.

The table lists this clone with a few counts. The chain couples TRBV19 to TRBJ2-1, with 10 bases identical to TRBD1. This CDR3 has 14 residues. Germline V gene sequence: CDR1 LNHDA, CDR2 SQIVND (reference sequence). V lost 5 bases to trimming and J lost 7 bases; unmatched junction nucleotides: 5. CDR3 protein: CASSPPGQGNEQFF. The CDR3 DNA reads as TGTGCCAGTAGTCCTCCGGGACAGGGGAATGAGCAGTTCTTC.

The gene calls are TRBV7-8 and TRBJ2-7, with TRBD2 matching over 10 bases. CDR3 size: 17 residues. The V gene's germline CDR1 is SGHVS and CDR2 FQNEAQ. J gave up 3 bases and V 5 bases, and 13 bases lay outside the gene matches. CDR3 sequence (DNA): TGTGCCAGCAGCCTATCCCCACCAGCGGGAGGGTTCTACGAGCAGTACTTC. This gives the protein CASSLSPPAGGFYEQYF.

V usage is TRBV19 and J usage is TRBJ2-1, with 10 bases that match TRBD2. Losses at the gene ends were 5 bases for V and 8 bases for J; bases not matched to a gene: 12. The CDR3 runs to 16 residues. CDR1 is LNHDA and CDR2 is SQIVND in the germline V gene (reference sequence). In DNA form, the CDR3 reads TGTGCCAGTAGTGGGATTCAAGCGGGAGGGAGGCATGAGCAGTTCTTC. Translating it yields CASSGIQAGGRHEQFF.

The CDR3, as DNA: TGCGCCAGCAGCTTGGCCGTGCCGGAGCTGAACTATGGCTACACCTTC. It is translated as CASSLAVPELNYGYTF. This sequence joins TRBV5-1 and TRBJ1-2; D call uncertain. Germline V CDR1 and CDR2: SGHRS, YFSETQ. The V end was cut by 0 bases, the J end by 2 bases, with 14 bases between. This CDR3 region has 16 residues.

This chain connects TRBV7-9 to TRBJ2-7; no clear D gene. V was clipped by 1 base and J by 7 bases, with 11 bases between them. Per germline, CDR1 SEHNR and CDR2 FQNEAQ (reference sequence). The length of the CDR3 is 13 residues. The CDR3 loop is CASSLELPGEQYF. For the CDR3, the DNA is TGTGCCAGCAGCTTAGAACTACCTGGGGAGCAGTACTTC.

The genes are TRBV5-4 and TRBJ1-1, with D perhaps TRBD1 (6 bases). V dropped 1 base and J dropped 2 bases, with 12 bases sitting between them. Germline assignment: CDR1 SGHNT and CDR2 YYREEE (reference sequence). This CDR3 has 15 amino acids. The CDR3 nucleotides are TGTGCCAGCAGCTTGATGGGCAGGGGAAACACTGAAGCTTTCTTT. It codes for CASSLMGRGNTEAFF.

The J gene is TRBJ2-7, the V gene TRBV11-3; 7 nucleotides line up with TRBD2. V shed 1 base and J 2 bases; nucleotides not matched to a gene: 5. Germline V gene data show CDR1 as SGHNT and CDR2 as YENEEA. This CDR3 spans 15 amino acids. The CDR3 bases are TGTGCCAGCAGCTTAGGCGGGAGAGCCGCCTACGAGCAGTACTTC. Protein sequence: CASSLGGRAAYEQYF.

In its sample, this clone was seen many times. J is TRBJ1-1 and V is TRBV6-6, with 7 bases lining up with TRBD1. Trimming cost V 6 bases and J 8 bases; bases outside gene matches: 12. Germline V gives CDR1 MNHNY, CDR2 SVGAGI (reference sequence). CDR3 length: 14 residues. CDR3 coding DNA: TGTGCCAGCAGCCCAGGGGGGGCAAGGGAGGAAGCTTTCTTT. Residues: CASSPGGAREEAFF.

This chain connects TRBV5-1 to TRBJ2-7, with 9 bases matching TRBD2. CDR1 is SGHRS and CDR2 is YFSETQ in the germline V gene. The CDR3 loop spans 19 amino acids. J lost 5 bases, V lost 2 bases, and 20 bases had no gene match. CDR3 in DNA: TGCGCCAGCAGCTTCCTAAGTGGTAGCGGGAGTGGGGGTGTCCACGAGCAGTACTTC. Translated: CASSFLSGSGSGGVHEQYF.

J is TRBJ2-6 and V is TRBV4-2; D not certain. CDR3 length: 18 residues. Germline CDR1 and CDR2: LGHNA and YNFKEQ. V was cut by 0 bases and J by 1 base, with 13 bases left in between. CDR3 protein: CASSQDTPLSSGANVLTF. Written as DNA, the CDR3 is TGTGCCAGCAGCCAAGACACCCCCCTTAGTTCTGGGGCCAACGTCCTGACTTTC.

This clone showed up just once. The V gene is TRBV5-1, the J gene TRBJ2-1, with 7 bases fitting TRBD1. CDR3 size: 14 residues. J gave up 4 bases and V 3 bases, and 4 bases lay outside the gene matches. Looked up from germline, CDR1 is SGHRS and CDR2 is YFSETQ. The CDR3 sequence is CASSSDRVYNEQFF. The CDR3 coding sequence is TGCGCCAGCAGCTCCGACAGGGTTTACAATGAGCAGTTCTTC.

This chain uses TRBV4-1 with TRBJ1-1; D is unclear. Germline V gives CDR1 MGHRA, CDR2 YSYEKL. The CDR3 totals 17 residues. Deletions cut 0 bases from V and 6 bases from J, with 20 bases between. The CDR3 bases are TGCGCCAGCAGCCAAGATTTGGCCGGGAGTAAAGGGTCTGAAGCTTTCTTT. This gives the protein CASSQDLAGSKGSEAFF.